The 21 T cell receptor beta chains given below trace back to one sample, sequenced in a study of cytomegalovirus exposure and HLA in healthy donors. 13 Jbeta primers and 60 Vbeta primers were used for the PCR. Repertoires were generated with immunoSEQ multiplex PCR, while TCRdb's copy carries only in-frame clones and drops some. The sample consists of 35,000 to 40,000 clones, 70% to 75% of them appearing once. Sequencing input: PBMCs. All receptors derive from a man aged 25 to 40 in good health and CMV-seronegative.

The rearrangement links TRBV4-1 to TRBJ2-7; no firm D call. The germline gives CDR1 MGHRA, CDR2 YSYEKL. The CDR3 covers 13 residues. The germline V and J ends were trimmed by 9 bases and 4 bases, with 16 bases remaining between them. The CDR3, as DNA: TGCGCCAGGAAGTACCAGCGACCTTACGAGCAGTACTTC. Residues: CARKYQRPYEQYF.

The CDR3 sequence: CASSPSRDRLGEQFF. In nucleotides, the CDR3 is TGTGCCAGCAGCCCGTCCCGGGACAGGTTGGGTGAGCAGTTCTTC. The rearrangement uses TRBV11-3 and TRBJ2-1, with 8 bases lining up with TRBD1. V shed 5 bases, J shed 9 bases, and the junction held 12 bases outside the gene matches. In germline, CDR1 is SGHNT, CDR2 YENEEA. This CDR3 is built from 15 residues. Variable domain in full (rest from reference TRBV11-3 and TRBJ2-1): EAGVVQSPRYKIIEKKQPVAFWCNPISGHNTLYWYLQNLGQGPELLIRYENEEAVDDSQLPKDRFSAERLKGVDSTLKIQPAELGDSAVYLCASSPSRDRLGEQFFGPGTRLTVL.

This rearrangement joins TRBV28 to TRBJ1-1; D is possibly TRBD1 (5 bases). Trimming cost V 5 bases and J 1 base, with 11 bases left between them. This CDR3 spans 14 amino acids. Germline V gives CDR1 MDHEN, CDR2 SYDVKM. The CDR3 sequence is CASSLQTGNTEAFF. CDR3 in DNA: TGTGCCAGCAGTCTCCAAACAGGGAACACTGAAGCTTTCTTT.

J is TRBJ2-1 and V is TRBV9; TRBD2 matches at 7 bases. Per germline, CDR1 SGDLS and CDR2 YYNGEE. The junction had 3 bases not matched to a gene; V was cut back by 0 bases and J by 3 bases. This CDR3 is 15 amino acids long. The DNA of the CDR3 is TGTGCCAGCAGCGTAGACGGGAGGAACTACAATGAGCAGTTCTTC. It yields the protein CASSVDGRNYNEQFF.

This chain links TRBV7-6 with TRBJ1-1; possibly TRBD1 for D (5 bases). The length of the CDR3 is 15 residues. Germline-derived CDR1 and CDR2 are SGHVS and FNYEAQ. Trimming stripped 1 base from V and 3 bases from J, with 12 bases between. The CDR3: CASSLDSGPYTEAFF. Here the CDR3 DNA reads TGTGCCAGCAGCTTAGATTCAGGGCCGTACACTGAAGCTTTCTTT.

This clone appeared a single time. The gene calls are TRBV7-8 and TRBJ2-3; the D gene is possibly TRBD1 (5 bases). Trimming removed 3 bases at V and 4 bases at J, with 14 bases between. The CDR3 sequence is 15 residues long. The V gene's germline CDR1 is SGHVS and CDR2 FQNEAQ. The CDR3 protein is CASSFRDWGPDTQYF. CDR3 in DNA: TGTGCCAGCAGCTTCAGGGATTGGGGCCCAGATACGCAGTATTTT.

The chain employs TRBV27 and TRBJ2-7, with 9 bases identical to TRBD2. There are 15 residues in the CDR3. V lost 3 bases and J lost 4; bases outside the gene matches: 7. In germline, CDR1 is MNHEY, CDR2 SMNVEV (reference sequence). Here the CDR3 reads CASSLVDAGGYEQYF. Here the CDR3 DNA reads TGTGCCAGCAGTTTGGTTGATGCGGGAGGGTACGAGCAGTACTTC.

This clone showed up just a few times. The chain combines TRBV5-6 with TRBJ1-1; a weak D match, TRBD1 (5 bases). There are 13 residues in the CDR3. Between the trimmed V and J ends, which lost 4 bases and 7 bases, there was a span of 14 bases. Germline V lookup: CDR1 SGHDT, CDR2 YYEEEE. The CDR3 sequence is CASSPWSGIEAFF. CDR3 sequence (DNA): TGTGCCAGCAGCCCCTGGTCAGGGATTGAAGCTTTCTTT. The full variable domain, completed using reference TRBV5-6 and TRBJ1-1, is DAGVTQSPTHLIKTRGQQVTLRCSPKSGHDTVSWYQQALGQGPQFIFQYYEEEERQRGNFPDRFSGHQFPNYSSELNVNALLLGDSALYLCASSPWSGIEAFFGQGTRLTVV.

The rearrangement links TRBV28 to TRBJ2-7; 7 bases are a match to TRBD1. The CDR3 spans 13 residues. V dropped 6 bases and J dropped 9; count of bases not matched to a gene: 11. Germline V lookup: CDR1 MDHEN, CDR2 SYDVKM. CDR3 nucleotides: TGTGCCAGCAGCCCGGGACAGCCCTTTGGGCAGTACTTC. This gives the protein CASSPGQPFGQYF.

The genes are TRBV18 and TRBJ1-2; the D is unclear. Trimming pared 3 bases from V and 4 bases from J, leaving 12 bases between. Germline CDR1 KGHSH, CDR2 LQKENI. The CDR3 is 14 amino acids. CDR3 coding DNA: TGTGCCAGCTCACCCAGTCGGCAGGTCTATGGCTACACCTTC. Its protein is CASSPSRQVYGYTF.

CDR3 amino acids: CASSSDRGTNEQYF. CDR3 coding DNA: TGTGCCAGCAGCTCGGACAGGGGTACCAACGAGCAGTACTTC. The chain recombines TRBV5-5 with TRBJ2-7; TRBD1 matches at 9 bases. The V and J ends lost 3 bases and 5 bases, in that order; junction bases with no gene match: 6. CDR1 and CDR2 (germline): SGHKS, YYEKEE (reference sequence). The length of the CDR3 is 14 residues.

The rearrangement links TRBV6-1 to TRBJ1-4, with D uncertain. Germline values: CDR1 MNHNS, CDR2 SASEGT. The CDR3 is made up of 11 amino acids. The V end lost 6 bases, the J end lost 8 bases, and 7 bases lay between the germline ends. CDR3 bases: TGTGCCAGCAGGTCCCAAGAAAAACTGTTTTTT. As protein: CASRSQEKLFF.

The chain is built from TRBV5-8 and TRBJ2-3; 7 nucleotides match TRBD2. V gave up 1 base and J gave up 2 bases; unmatched junction bases: 4. This CDR3 contains 15 residues. The germline CDR1 and CDR2 sequences are SGHTS and YDEGEE. The CDR3 sequence: CASSLWGGNTDTQYF. CDR3 nucleotide sequence: TGTGCCAGCAGCTTGTGGGGGGGGAACACAGATACGCAGTATTTT.

V and J are TRBV5-4 and TRBJ2-3; 9 nucleotides match TRBD2. The CDR3 sequence is 16 residues long. The V gene's germline CDR1 is SGHNT and CDR2 YYREEE (reference sequence). V lost 3 bases to trimming and J lost 1 base; unmatched junction nucleotides: 6. CDR3 loop: CASSSQSGRRTDTQYF. The CDR3, as DNA: TGTGCCAGCAGCTCCCAGAGCGGGAGGCGCACAGATACGCAGTATTTT. Together with reference TRBV5-4 and TRBJ2-3, the CDR3 gives the full variable domain: ETGVTQSPTHLIKTRGQQVTLRCSSQSGHNTVSWYQQALGQGPQFIFQYYREEENGRGNFPPRFSGLQFPNYSSELNVNALELDDSALYLCASSSQSGRRTDTQYFGPGTRLTVL.

This clone was seen only a few times. V usage is TRBV6-1 and J usage is TRBJ1-5, with D unclear. Trimming took 6 bases from V and 2 from J, leaving 11 bases between them. Germline V gene lookup returns CDR1 MNHNS and CDR2 SASEGT. The CDR3 runs 14 residues. The CDR3 sequence is CASRTYSRNQPQHF. In nucleotides, the CDR3 is TGTGCCAGCAGGACCTACAGCCGCAATCAGCCCCAGCATTTT.

CDR3 in amino acids: CASSLNRAYTDTQYF. The CDR3 DNA sequence: TGTGCCAGCAGCTTAAACAGGGCCTACACAGATACGCAGTATTTT. V gene TRBV7-6 combines with J gene TRBJ2-3; tentatively, D is TRBD1 (6 bases). The germline V gene encodes CDR1 SGHVS and CDR2 FNYEAQ. Trimming took off 2 bases at V and 2 bases at J, with 11 bases between the two ends. The CDR3 loop spans 15 amino acids. Together with reference TRBV7-6 and TRBJ2-3, the CDR3 gives the full variable domain: GAGVSQSPRYKVTKRGQDVALRCDPISGHVSLYWYRQALGQGPEFLTYFNYEAQQDKSGLPNDRFSAERPEGSISTLTIQRTEQRDSAMYRCASSLNRAYTDTQYFGPGTRLTVL.

CDR3 residues: CASSQDPPPGGAGGYTF. The CDR3 DNA is TGTGCCAGCAGCCAAGATCCACCGCCTGGGGGGGCGGGCGGCTACACCTTC. This rearrangement joins TRBV4-2 to TRBJ1-2; tentative D call: TRBD1 (6 bases). There are 17 residues in the CDR3. The V gene lost 0 bases and the J gene lost 8 bases, with 22 bases spanning the gap. Germline loops: CDR1 LGHNA, CDR2 YNFKEQ.

V usage is TRBV2 and J usage is TRBJ1-5, with TRBD1 identical over 8 bases. This CDR3 has 14 amino acids. CDR1 SNHLY and CDR2 FYNNEI come from the germline V gene. Losses at the gene ends were 4 bases for V and 7 bases for J; bases not matched to a gene: 6. This chain's CDR3 is CASSAQQGDQPQHF. For the CDR3, the DNA is TGTGCCAGCAGTGCCCAACAGGGGGACCAGCCCCAGCATTTT.

Details on this clone: Its ends do not fully match the called genes, so a read error is possible. The chain carries TRBV7-9 and TRBJ2-7, with D perhaps TRBD1 (5 bases). Germline assignment: CDR1 SEHNR and CDR2 FQNEAQ (reference sequence). The CDR3 covers 12 residues. The CDR3 nucleotides read TGTGCCAGCAGTTACGACAGCTACGAGCGGTACTTC. Amino acid sequence: CASSYDSYERYF.

This clone was seen only a few times. The rearrangement joins TRBV10-2 to TRBJ2-7; D might be TRBD2 (6 bases). Trimming left V 7 bases short and J 3 bases short, with 10 bases between. Germline assignment: CDR1 WSHSY and CDR2 SAAADI. The CDR3 spans 12 residues. As DNA, the CDR3 is TGCGCCAGCACGGGGGTCGGCTACGAGCAGTACTTC. Its translation: CASTGVGYEQYF.

The J gene is TRBJ2-5, the V gene TRBV7-8; no definite D call. The germline CDR1 and CDR2 sequences are SGHVS and FQNEAQ. V was pared by 2 bases and J by 1 base, with 5 bases between. There are 13 residues in the CDR3. The CDR3 here is CASSLHIQETQYF. DNA of the CDR3: TGTGCCAGCAGCTTACACATCCAAGAGACCCAGTACTTC.